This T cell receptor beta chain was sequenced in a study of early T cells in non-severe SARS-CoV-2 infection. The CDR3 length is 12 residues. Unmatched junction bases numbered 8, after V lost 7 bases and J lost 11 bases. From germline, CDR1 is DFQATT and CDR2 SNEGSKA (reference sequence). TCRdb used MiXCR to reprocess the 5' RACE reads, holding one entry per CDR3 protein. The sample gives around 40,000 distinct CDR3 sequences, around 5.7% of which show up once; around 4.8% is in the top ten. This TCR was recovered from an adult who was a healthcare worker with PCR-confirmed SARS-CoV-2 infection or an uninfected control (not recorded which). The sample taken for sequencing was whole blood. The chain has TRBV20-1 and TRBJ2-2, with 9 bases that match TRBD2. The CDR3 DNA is TGCAGTGGGGAGAGGCTAGCGGGAGAGCTGTTTTTT. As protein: CSGERLAGELFF.